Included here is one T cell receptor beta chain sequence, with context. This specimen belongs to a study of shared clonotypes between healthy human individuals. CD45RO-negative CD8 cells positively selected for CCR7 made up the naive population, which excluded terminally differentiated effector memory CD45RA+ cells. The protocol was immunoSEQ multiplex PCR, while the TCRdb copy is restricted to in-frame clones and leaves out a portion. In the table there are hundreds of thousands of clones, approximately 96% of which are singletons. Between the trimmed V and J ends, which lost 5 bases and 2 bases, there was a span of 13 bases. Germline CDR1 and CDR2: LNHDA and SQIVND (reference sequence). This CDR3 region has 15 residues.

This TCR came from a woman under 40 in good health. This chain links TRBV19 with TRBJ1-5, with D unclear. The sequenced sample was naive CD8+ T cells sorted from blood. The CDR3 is CASSWRLKGNQPQHF. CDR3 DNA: TGTGCCAGTAGTTGGAGGTTGAAAGGCAATCAGCCCCAGCATTTT.